A selection of T cell receptor beta chains follows, all from one sample in a study of blood T cell repertoires in COVID-19. Using immunoSEQ multiplex PCR, the repertoire was profiled, and TCRdb retains in-frame clones only, with some absent. The data hold approximately 150,000 clones, with about 86% observed a single time. Sequenced sample: peripheral blood. Every receptor here comes from a woman aged 55-70 years with acute or convalescent COVID-19. CDR3s include the opening cysteine and the closing phenylalanine or tryptophan. The D gene is left open where the match is weak. Expanded clones are given a class, and other clones once, few, many or no size at all.

d_call clone_size j_call v_call cdr3_nt cdr3_aa
NA NA TRBJ2-3 TRBV24-1 TGTGCCACCAGTGACCACAGGGGCACAGATACGCAGTATTTT CATSDHRGTDTQYF
NA once TRBJ2-7 TRBV7-3 TGTGCCAGCAGCTTAACGGGGCAGGGCTACGAGCAGTACTTC CASSLTGQGYEQYF
NA NA TRBJ2-7 TRBV19 TGTGCCAGTAGTAGACAGGCTGCCTACGAGCAGTACTTC CASSRQAAYEQYF
TRBD1 NA TRBJ2-5 TRBV9 TGTGCCAGCAGCGTAGCCGGACAGGCACCGACGGGAACCCAGTACTTC CASSVAGQAPTGTQYF
NA NA TRBJ2-7 TRBV28 TGTGCCAGCAGCCGACCCGGTGGTAGCGGTACATACGAGCAGTACTTC CASSRPGGSGTYEQYF
NA NA TRBJ1-6 TRBV5-1 TGCGCCAGCAGCGTGGCAGGGAGGGCACCCCTCCACTTT CASSVAGRAPLHF
TRBD1 NA TRBJ1-2 TRBV12-3/TRBV12-4 TGTGCCAGCAGTCCTACAGGGGACTATGGCTACACCTTC CASSPTGDYGYTF
NA NA TRBJ2-3 TRBV30 TGTGCCTGGAGTGTTCTTTCGGGAACAGCCACAGATACGCAGTATTTT CAWSVLSGTATDTQYF
TRBD1 NA TRBJ1-4 TRBV5-4 TGTGCCAGCAGCTTTACAGGGGAGGAAAAACTGTTTTTT CASSFTGEEKLFF
NA NA TRBJ1-2 TRBV12-3/TRBV12-4 TGTGCCAGCAGTCCCGGGTACTATGGCTACACCTTC CASSPGYYGYTF
NA few TRBJ1-5 TRBV18 TGTGCCAGCTCACCCCCGGGGGGACAAAATGCGCATCAGCCCCAGCATTTT CASSPPGGQNAHQPQHF
NA NA TRBJ1-1 TRBV4-3 TGCGCCAGCAGCCACAGGGTTTTAGCTGAAGCTTTCTTT CASSHRVLAEAFF
TRBD1 NA TRBJ2-7 TRBV5-6 TGTGCCAGCAGCTCCGGGACAGGGGGCTACGAGCAGTACTTC CASSSGTGGYEQYF
TRBD2 few TRBJ2-7 TRBV5-1 TGCGCCAGCAGCCCGGGTGGGACTAGCGTCTACGAGCAGTACTTC CASSPGGTSVYEQYF
TRBD1 NA TRBJ2-1 TRBV28 TGTGCCAGCAGTTTATCAGGGGGCGGCTACAATGAGCAGTTCTTC CASSLSGGGYNEQFF
TRBD1 NA TRBJ1-2 TRBV5-5 TGTGCCAGCAGCCAAGGACAGGCCTATGGCTACACCTTC CASSQGQAYGYTF
NA NA TRBJ2-3 TRBV10-3 TGTGCCATCAGTCGCGGGGGCCCCACAGATACGCAGTATTTT CAISRGGPTDTQYF
NA NA TRBJ1-1 TRBV4-3 TGCGCCAGCAGCCAAGATTTAGGAGGGCGGGCTTTCTTT CASSQDLGGRAFF
TRBD1 once TRBJ1-2 TRBV24-1 TGTGCCACCAGTGATTCCGGGACAGGGGGCTCTGGCTACACCTTC CATSDSGTGGSGYTF
NA NA TRBJ1-2 TRBV7-9 TGTGCCAGCAGCTTAGGGGGCCTCTCCAGTGGCTACACCTTC CASSLGGLSSGYTF
TRBD1 NA TRBJ1-2 TRBV2 TGTGCCAGCAGTCTACAGGGGGCGGGCGGCTACACCTTC CASSLQGAGGYTF
TRBD1 NA TRBJ2-1 TRBV9 TGTGCCAGCAGCGTACAGGGGGCCTATCACAATGAGCAGTTCTTC CASSVQGAYHNEQFF
NA NA TRBJ2-5 TRBV14 TGTGCCAGCAGCCCACCCAGTGGGCCAGGGGCCCAGTACTTC CASSPPSGPGAQYF
TRBD2 NA TRBJ2-7 TRBV4-1 TGCGCCAGCAGCCAAGGCGGGGGAGTCTACGAGCAGTACTTC CASSQGGGVYEQYF
NA NA TRBJ1-1 TRBV6-5 TGTGCCAGCAGTTACTTAAAATCCACTGAAGCTTTCTTT CASSYLKSTEAFF
NA NA TRBJ2-7 TRBV30 TGTGCCTGGAGCTCCAGGGATATATACTACGAGCAGTACTTC CAWSSRDIYYEQYF
TRBD1 NA TRBJ2-7 TRBV5-1 TGCGCCAGCAGGGATGGGACAGGGCCCTACGAGCAGTACTTC CASRDGTGPYEQYF
NA NA TRBJ2-5 TRBV15 TGTGCCACCAACCTCCGGCGGGGAGAGACCCAGTACTTC CATNLRRGETQYF
NA once TRBJ2-7 TRBV5-8 TGTGCCAGCAGCTTGGTCTCCTCCTACGAGCAGTACTTC CASSLVSSYEQYF
NA NA TRBJ1-2 TRBV28 TGTGCCAGCAGTTTACTAGGACAGAACGACTATGGCTACACCTTC CASSLLGQNDYGYTF
NA NA TRBJ1-1 TRBV19 TGTGCCAGTAAGGAGACTGAAGCTTTCTTT CASKETEAFF
NA NA TRBJ2-2 TRBV6-1 TGTGCCAGCAGTGATTATGCCGGGGAGCTGTTTTTT CASSDYAGELFF
NA NA TRBJ1-2 TRBV28 TGTGCCAGCAGTTTACCGGGCAGGGGATCCTATGGCTACACCTTC CASSLPGRGSYGYTF
TRBD2 NA TRBJ2-1 TRBV7-2 TGTGCCAGCAGCCGGACCCACGGGGGGGCCGGGGATGAGCAGTTCTTC CASSRTHGGAGDEQFF
TRBD2 NA TRBJ2-1 TRBV4-2 TGTGCCAGCAGCCAACTAGCGGGGGGGCCTGGTGAGCAGTTCTTC CASSQLAGGPGEQFF